Listed here are 20 T cell receptor beta chains from one sample, sequenced in a study of blood T cell repertoires in COVID-19. Sequencing used immunoSEQ multiplex PCR; TCRdb keeps in-frame clones, though not all of them. This table holds 250,000 to 400,000 clones, roughly 86% found once. The sample taken for sequencing was PBMCs or T cells enriched from blood (not recorded which). The receptors come from a woman younger than 45 who had recovered from COVID-19.

DNA for the CDR3: TGTGCCAGCAGCCACAGGGGCTATATGGCTGAAGCTTTCTTT. It encodes CASSHRGYMAEAFF. V is TRBV7-6 and J is TRBJ1-1, with 7 bases lining up with TRBD1. The CDR3 has 14 amino acids. Germline V gene lookup returns CDR1 SGHVS and CDR2 FNYEAQ. The trim removed 5 bases at V and 6 bases at J, leaving 9 bases unmatched.

The chain employs TRBV28 and TRBJ1-2; 9 bases fit TRBD1. V lost 0 bases to trimming and J lost 7 bases; unmatched junction nucleotides: 12. Germline-derived CDR1 and CDR2 are MDHEN and SYDVKM. The CDR3 is 17 residues long. The CDR3 sequence: CASSLWSDYRGLPGYTF. The DNA of the CDR3 is TGTGCCAGCAGTTTATGGAGCGATTACAGGGGGCTCCCTGGCTACACCTTC.

Within the sample, this clone is medium-sized. Here the CDR3 reads CASSFTGDGNSPLHF. The DNA of the CDR3 is TGTGCCAGCAGCTTTACAGGGGACGGGAATTCACCCCTCCACTTT. V is TRBV5-4 and J is TRBJ1-6; 7 bases agree with TRBD1. The trim removed 2 bases at V and 7 bases at J, leaving 6 bases unmatched. CDR3 length equals 15 residues. From germline, CDR1 is SGHNT and CDR2 YYREEE (reference sequence).

This chain joins TRBV28 and TRBJ2-5, with D possibly being TRBD1 (5 bases). Germline V gene lookup returns CDR1 MDHEN and CDR2 SYDVKM. This CDR3 contains 13 residues. The V and J ends lost 8 bases and 4 bases respectively, with 14 bases between them. CDR3 residues: CASVPGSRETQYF. CDR3 sequence (DNA): TGTGCCAGCGTCCCAGGGTCTCGAGAGACCCAGTACTTC.

The chain has TRBV11-2 and TRBJ1-2; D may be TRBD1 (5 bases). V was clipped by 4 bases and J by 5 bases, with 14 bases between them. CDR1 is SGHAT and CDR2 is FQNNGV in the germline V gene. This CDR3 has 14 amino acids. The DNA of the CDR3 is TGTGCCAGCAGCTCCCCCCGGGGGGGGTATGGCTACACCTTC. Its translation is CASSSPRGGYGYTF.

The table lists this clone with a few counts. The chain is built from TRBV6-1 and TRBJ2-7, with D perhaps TRBD2 (5 bases). The germline V gene has CDR1 MNHNS and CDR2 SASEGT. V was clipped by 1 base and J by 6 bases, with 10 bases between them. This CDR3 spans 13 amino acids. The CDR3 region has the DNA TGTGCCAGCAGTGAAGATCTAGCAGGCGAGCAGTACTTC. Residues: CASSEDLAGEQYF.

The chain carries TRBV4-3 and TRBJ1-6, with D possibly matching TRBD1 (5 bases). The length of the CDR3 is 16 residues. The V and J ends lost 6 bases and 0 bases respectively, with 12 bases between them. Germline V gene data show CDR1 as LGHNA and CDR2 as YSLEER. CDR3 nucleotides: TGCGCCAGCAGACTTGGGAGGGGCTCCTATAATTCACCCCTCCACTTT. This sequence encodes CASRLGRGSYNSPLHF.

The chain carries TRBV6-5 and TRBJ2-5; 11 bases are shared with TRBD2. Germline V CDR1 and CDR2: MNHEY, SVGAGI. The CDR3 covers 15 residues. V lost 7 bases to trimming and J lost 0 bases; unmatched junction nucleotides: 4. The CDR3 is CASTWTSGYQETQYF. As DNA, the CDR3 is TGTGCCAGCACCTGGACTAGCGGGTACCAAGAGACCCAGTACTTC.

The chain has TRBV19 and TRBJ1-1, with D uncertain. Trimming stripped 10 bases from V and 4 bases from J, with 16 bases between. Germline-derived CDR1 and CDR2 are LNHDA and SQIVND (reference sequence). The CDR3 has 13 amino acids. The CDR3: CATSADHSTEAFF. The CDR3, as DNA: TGTGCCACTAGCGCGGATCATAGCACTGAAGCTTTCTTT. Full variable domain (outside the CDR3, taken from reference TRBV19 and TRBJ1-1): DGGITQSPKYLFRKEGQNVTLSCEQNLNHDAMYWYRQDPGQGLRLIYYSQIVNDFQKGDIAEGYSVSREKKESFPLTVTSAQKNPTAFYLCATSADHSTEAFFGQGTRLTVV.

V and J are TRBV7-9 and TRBJ2-3, with 7 bases identical to TRBD1. The CDR3 loop spans 15 amino acids. V shed 2 bases, J shed 3 bases, and the junction held 5 bases outside the gene matches. The germline V gene encodes CDR1 SEHNR and CDR2 FQNEAQ (reference sequence). CDR3 bases: TGTGCCAGCAGCTTATTAACAGGGGTGACAGATACGCAGTATTTT. It yields the protein CASSLLTGVTDTQYF.

The chain uses TRBV30 and TRBJ1-2; a possible D gene is TRBD1 (6 bases). The CDR3 is 14 amino acids. V lost 0 bases and J lost 8, with 16 bases in between. Germline V lookup: CDR1 GTSNPN, CDR2 SVGIG (reference sequence). The CDR3 reads CAWSVGPPGVGYTF. CDR3 in DNA: TGTGCCTGGAGTGTAGGGCCCCCAGGGGTAGGCTACACCTTC.

This CDR3 reads CASSQSFGNTIYF. CDR3 coding DNA: TGCGCCAGCAGCCAATCATTTGGAAACACCATATATTTT. The chain combines TRBV4-3 with TRBJ1-3; D gene uncertain. Trimming removed 2 bases at V and 3 bases at J, with 5 bases between. The CDR3 spans 13 residues. Germline CDR1 reads LGHNA; CDR2 reads YSLEER.

The chain links TRBV10-3 to TRBJ1-3; D not resolved. V dropped 3 bases and J dropped 1 base, with 19 bases sitting between them. CDR3 length: 18 amino acids. CDR1 ENHRY and CDR2 SYGVKD come from the germline V gene. CDR3 protein: CAISDRGGPPNSGNTIYF. The DNA of the CDR3 is TGTGCCATCAGTGATAGAGGAGGCCCACCTAATTCTGGAAACACCATATATTTT.

This clone was seen once. The chain combines TRBV11-2 with TRBJ1-2; 10 bases fit TRBD1. This CDR3 has 18 amino acids. Trimming cost V 4 bases and J 5 bases; bases outside gene matches: 16. Germline CDR1 and CDR2: SGHAT and FQNNGV. As DNA, the CDR3 is TGTGCCAGCAGCTCGGGGGTCCGGGACAGGGGTGAGTCTTATGGCTACACCTTC. Amino acid sequence: CASSSGVRDRGESYGYTF.

This chain joins TRBV27 and TRBJ1-6, with D possibly being TRBD1 (5 bases). The CDR3 runs to 14 residues. Germline CDR1 and CDR2: MNHEY and SMNVEV (reference sequence). The ends were cut back, 4 bases at V and 8 bases at J, with 12 bases in the middle. The CDR3 loop is CASSSRQSYSPLHF. The DNA for the CDR3 is TGTGCCAGCAGTTCGCGACAGAGTTATTCACCCCTCCACTTT.

There are a few counts of this clone. This sequence joins TRBV20-1 and TRBJ1-1; no firm D call. Trimming cost V 3 bases and J 6 bases, with 26 bases left between them. The germline CDR1 and CDR2 sequences are DFQATT and SNEGSKA (reference sequence). The CDR3 length is 17 residues. CDR3 region: CSASGFGREGTVPEAFF. The CDR3 DNA reads TGCAGTGCTAGTGGTTTCGGCCGAGAGGGTACGGTGCCTGAAGCTTTCTTT.

The CDR3, as DNA: TGTGCCACCAGCCGCGACAGGGTGGGAACTGAAGCTTTCTTT. This encodes CATSRDRVGTEAFF. This chain connects TRBV15 to TRBJ1-1, with 7 positions matching TRBD1. The CDR3 covers 14 residues. Germline V lookup: CDR1 LNHNV, CDR2 YYDKDF (reference sequence). The junction had 8 bases not matched to a gene; V was cut back by 5 bases and J by 5 bases.

A single count supports this clone. The CDR3 nucleotides read TGTGCCAGCAGTGACGAGAGACAGGGGTTGAACACTGAAGCTTTCTTT. Translation: CASSDERQGLNTEAFF. The chain carries TRBV25-1 and TRBJ1-1; TRBD1 agrees at 8 bases. The junction had 6 bases not matched to a gene; V was cut back by 3 bases and J by 0 bases. The CDR3 totals 16 residues. Germline values: CDR1 MGHDK, CDR2 SYGVNS.

The rearrangement links TRBV5-1 to TRBJ1-1; 10 bases fit TRBD1. This CDR3 region has 14 residues. The junction had 8 bases not matched to a gene; V was cut back by 6 bases and J by 6 bases. Looked up from germline, CDR1 is SGHRS and CDR2 is YFSETQ. The CDR3 loop reads CASNLDRGLSEAFF. Written as DNA, the CDR3 is TGCGCCAGCAACCTAGACAGGGGGCTCTCTGAAGCTTTCTTT.

The chain combines TRBV2 with TRBJ2-3, with TRBD1 matching 7 bases. Germline V lookup: CDR1 SNHLY, CDR2 FYNNEI. With 4 bases clipped from V and 5 bases from J, the junction kept 9 bases outside the gene matches. This CDR3 comprises 15 residues. The CDR3 region is CASSGRTGEGDTQYF. CDR3 nucleotides: TGTGCCAGCAGTGGGAGGACAGGTGAAGGAGATACGCAGTATTTT.